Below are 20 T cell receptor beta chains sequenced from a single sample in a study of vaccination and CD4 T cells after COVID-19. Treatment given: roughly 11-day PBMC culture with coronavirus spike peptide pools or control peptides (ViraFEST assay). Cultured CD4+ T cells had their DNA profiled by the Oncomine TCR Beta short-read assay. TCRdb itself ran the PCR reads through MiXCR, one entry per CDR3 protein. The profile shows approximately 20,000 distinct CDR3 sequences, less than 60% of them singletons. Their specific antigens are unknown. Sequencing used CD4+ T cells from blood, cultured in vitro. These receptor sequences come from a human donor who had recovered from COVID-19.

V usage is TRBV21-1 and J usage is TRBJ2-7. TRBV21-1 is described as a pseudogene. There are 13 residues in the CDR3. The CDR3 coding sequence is TGTGCCAGCAGCAAAGATCGTGTCTACGAGCAGTACTTC. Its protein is CASSKDRVYEQYF.

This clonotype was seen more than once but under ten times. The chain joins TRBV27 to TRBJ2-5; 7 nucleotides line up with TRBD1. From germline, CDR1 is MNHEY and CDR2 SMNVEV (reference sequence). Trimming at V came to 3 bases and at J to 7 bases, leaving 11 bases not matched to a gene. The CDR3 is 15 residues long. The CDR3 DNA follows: TGTGCCAGCAGTTTTAATCGAGGGGGCGAGGTGACCCAGTACTTC. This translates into CASSFNRGGEVTQYF.

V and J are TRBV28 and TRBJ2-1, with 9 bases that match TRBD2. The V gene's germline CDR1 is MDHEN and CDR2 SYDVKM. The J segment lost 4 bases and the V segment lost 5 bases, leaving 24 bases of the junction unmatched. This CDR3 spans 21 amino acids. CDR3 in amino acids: CASSPHPGGEGASGTYNEQFF. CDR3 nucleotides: TGTGCCAGCAGTCCCCACCCAGGGGGGGAGGGGGCTAGCGGGACTTACAATGAGCAGTTCTTC.

This chain's CDR3 is CASSSGQPQHF. Here the CDR3 DNA reads TGTGCCAGCAGTTCCGGACAGCCCCAGCATTTT. V usage is TRBV28 and J usage is TRBJ1-5, with D unresolved. CDR1 and CDR2 (germline): MDHEN, SYDVKM. This CDR3 has 11 residues. V was clipped by 4 bases and J by 7 bases, with 5 bases between them.

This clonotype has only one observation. CDR3 sequence reads: CAWSRPPGLYSGNTIYF. The CDR3 DNA reads as TGTGCCTGGAGTAGACCCCCCGGCCTGTACTCTGGAAACACCATATATTTT. The chain combines TRBV30 with TRBJ1-3; D call uncertain. CDR3 size: 17 residues. Germline CDR1 reads GTSNPN; CDR2 reads SVGIG (reference sequence). V shed 2 bases and J shed 0 bases, with 17 bases lying between them.

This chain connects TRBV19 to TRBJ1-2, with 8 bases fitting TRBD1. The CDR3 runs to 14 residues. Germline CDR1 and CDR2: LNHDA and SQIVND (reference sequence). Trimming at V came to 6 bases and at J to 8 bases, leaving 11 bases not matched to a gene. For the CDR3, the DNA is TGTGCCAGTAGGTCGCAGGGGGCAATTTGGGGCTACACCTTC. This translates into CASRSQGAIWGYTF.

The CDR3, as DNA: TGTGCCAGCAGTACCGGGGGCAGGGGCTACACCTTC. Protein: CASSTGGRGYTF. The V gene is TRBV6-2 or TRBV6-3, the J gene TRBJ1-2; tentative D call: TRBD1 (6 bases). V shed 5 bases and J shed 8 bases, with 12 bases lying between them. This CDR3 is 12 amino acids long. Germline V lookup: CDR1 MNHEY, CDR2 SVGEGT.

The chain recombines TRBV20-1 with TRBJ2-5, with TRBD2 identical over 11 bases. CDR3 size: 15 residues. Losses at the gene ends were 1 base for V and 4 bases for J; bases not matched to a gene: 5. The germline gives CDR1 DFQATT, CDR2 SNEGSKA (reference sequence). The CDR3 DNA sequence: TGCAGTGCTAGAGTAGCGGGAGGGGCTCGAGAGACCCAGTACTTC. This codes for CSARVAGGARETQYF.

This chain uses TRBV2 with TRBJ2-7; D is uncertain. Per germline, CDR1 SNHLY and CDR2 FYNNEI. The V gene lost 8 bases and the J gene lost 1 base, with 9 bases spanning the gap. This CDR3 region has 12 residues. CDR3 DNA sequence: TGTGCCAGCTCCTCTGGGTCCTACGAGCAGTACTTC. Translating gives CASSSGSYEQYF.

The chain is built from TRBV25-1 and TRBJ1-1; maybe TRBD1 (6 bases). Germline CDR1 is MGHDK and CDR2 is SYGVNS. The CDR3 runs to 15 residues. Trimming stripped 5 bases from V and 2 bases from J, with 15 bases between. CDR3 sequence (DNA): TGTGCCAGCAGTCGAACAGGGTACCCTAACACTGAAGCTTTCTTT. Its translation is CASSRTGYPNTEAFF.

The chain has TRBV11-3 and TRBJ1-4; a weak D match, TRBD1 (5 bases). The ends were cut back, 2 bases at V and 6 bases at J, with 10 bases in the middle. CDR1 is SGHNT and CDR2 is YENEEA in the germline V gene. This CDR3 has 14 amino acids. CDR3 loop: CASSLTRGDEKLFF. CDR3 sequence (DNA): TGTGCCAGCAGCTTAACCCGAGGGGATGAAAAACTGTTTTTT. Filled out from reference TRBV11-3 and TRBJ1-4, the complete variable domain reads EAGVVQSPRYKIIEKKQPVAFWCNPISGHNTLYWYLQNLGQGPELLIRYENEEAVDDSQLPKDRFSAERLKGVDSTLKIQPAELGDSAVYLCASSLTRGDEKLFFGSGTQLSVL.

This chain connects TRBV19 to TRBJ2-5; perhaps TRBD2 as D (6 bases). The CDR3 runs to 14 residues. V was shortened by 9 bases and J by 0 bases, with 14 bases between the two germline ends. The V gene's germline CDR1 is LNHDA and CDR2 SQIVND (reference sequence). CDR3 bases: TGTGCCAGACCCCCTGGAGGGGACCAAGAGACCCAGTACTTC. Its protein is CARPPGGDQETQYF. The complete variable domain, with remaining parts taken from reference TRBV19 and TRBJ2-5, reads DGGITQSPKYLFRKEGQNVTLSCEQNLNHDAMYWYRQDPGQGLRLIYYSQIVNDFQKGDIAEGYSVSREKKESFPLTVTSAQKNPTAFYLCARPPGGDQETQYFGPGTRLLVL.

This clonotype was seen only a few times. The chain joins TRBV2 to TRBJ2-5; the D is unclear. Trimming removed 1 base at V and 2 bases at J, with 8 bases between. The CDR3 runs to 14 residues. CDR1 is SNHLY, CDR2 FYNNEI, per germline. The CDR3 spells CASSEGARQETQYF. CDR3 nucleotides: TGTGCCAGCAGTGAAGGAGCGAGGCAAGAGACCCAGTACTTC.

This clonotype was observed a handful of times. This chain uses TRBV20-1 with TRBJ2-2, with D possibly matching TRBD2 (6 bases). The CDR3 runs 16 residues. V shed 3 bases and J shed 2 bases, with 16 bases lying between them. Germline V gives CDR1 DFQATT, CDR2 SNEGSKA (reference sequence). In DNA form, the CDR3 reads TGCAGTGCTAGGCCGGATTTTAGCGGCAACACCGGGGAGCTGTTTTTT. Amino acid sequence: CSARPDFSGNTGELFF.

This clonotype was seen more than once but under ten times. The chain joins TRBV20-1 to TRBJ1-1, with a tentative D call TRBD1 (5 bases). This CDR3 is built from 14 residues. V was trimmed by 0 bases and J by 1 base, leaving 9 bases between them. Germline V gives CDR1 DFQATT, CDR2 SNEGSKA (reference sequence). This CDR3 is CSARDLRGNTEAFF. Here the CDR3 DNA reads TGCAGTGCTAGAGATCTGAGGGGGAACACTGAAGCTTTCTTT.

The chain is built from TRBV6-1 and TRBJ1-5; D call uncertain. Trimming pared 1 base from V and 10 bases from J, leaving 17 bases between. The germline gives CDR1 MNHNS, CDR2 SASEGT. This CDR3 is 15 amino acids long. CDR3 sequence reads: CASSEGDTRSYPQHF. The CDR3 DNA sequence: TGTGCCAGCAGTGAAGGTGACACACGATCATACCCCCAGCATTTT.

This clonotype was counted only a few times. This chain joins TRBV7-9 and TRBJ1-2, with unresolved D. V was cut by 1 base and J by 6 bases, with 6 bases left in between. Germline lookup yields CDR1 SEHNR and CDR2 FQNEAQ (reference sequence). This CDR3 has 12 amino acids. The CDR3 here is CASSLGPHGYTF. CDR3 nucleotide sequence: TGTGCCAGCAGCTTAGGGCCGCATGGCTACACCTTC.

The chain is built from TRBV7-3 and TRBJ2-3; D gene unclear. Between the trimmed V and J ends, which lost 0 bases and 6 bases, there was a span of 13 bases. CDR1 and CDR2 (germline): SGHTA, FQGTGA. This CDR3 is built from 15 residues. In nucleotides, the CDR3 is TGTGCCAGCAGCTTAACCGGTACCCGGTCGGATACGCAGTATTTT. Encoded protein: CASSLTGTRSDTQYF.

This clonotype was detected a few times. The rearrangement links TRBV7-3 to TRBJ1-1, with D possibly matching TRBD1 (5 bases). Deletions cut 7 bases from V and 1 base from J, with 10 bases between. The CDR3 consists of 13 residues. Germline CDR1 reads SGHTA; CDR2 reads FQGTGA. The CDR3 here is CASMAGRNTEAFF. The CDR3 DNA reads TGTGCCAGCATGGCAGGGAGGAACACTGAAGCTTTCTTT.

The CDR3 loop reads CATSDSIAGVDNEQFF. Written as DNA, the CDR3 is TGTGCCACCAGTGACTCTATAGCGGGGGTCGACAATGAGCAGTTCTTC. The chain uses TRBV24-1 and TRBJ2-1, with 9 bases aligning to TRBD2. Per the germline V gene, CDR1 is KGHDR and CDR2 is SFDVKD. After removal of 4 bases from V and 5 bases from J, the junction contained 8 bases not matched to a gene. This CDR3 contains 16 residues.